This passage covers 15 T cell receptor beta chains from one sample sequenced in a study of early T cells in non-severe SARS-CoV-2 infection. A single record per CDR3 protein comes from TCRdb applying MiXCR to the 5' RACE reads. The sample yields approximately 48,000 distinct CDR3 sequences, 9.3% seen once. The sample consisted of whole blood. These receptors were collected from an adult who was a healthcare worker with PCR-confirmed SARS-CoV-2 infection or an uninfected control (not recorded which).

In its sample, this clonotype was seen many times. The chain uses TRBV10-3 and TRBJ2-1; the D gene is possibly TRBD1 (5 bases). The CDR3 extends over 14 amino acids. The V gene lost 2 bases and the J gene lost 2 bases, with 7 bases spanning the gap. Germline V gives CDR1 ENHRY, CDR2 SYGVKD. The CDR3 coding sequence is TGTGCCATCAGTGAGGGACAAACCTACAATGAGCAGTTCTTC. This sequence encodes CAISEGQTYNEQFF.

A few counts support this clonotype. This chain joins TRBV28 and TRBJ1-2, with no clear D. The V end lost 7 bases, the J end lost 8 bases, and 11 bases lay between the germline ends. Germline V gene sequence: CDR1 MDHEN, CDR2 SYDVKM. The CDR3 is 11 amino acids. The CDR3 region is CASTGFYGYTF. CDR3 bases: TGTGCCAGCACGGGGTTTTACGGCTACACCTTC.

This chain joins TRBV4-1 and TRBJ1-1; possible D gene TRBD1, 5 bases. The CDR3 totals 14 residues. Between the trimmed V and J ends, which lost 4 bases and 0 bases, there was a span of 9 bases. Germline V gene sequence: CDR1 MGHRA, CDR2 YSYEKL. The chain's CDR3 is CASSPGQVNTEAFF. CDR3 coding DNA: TGCGCCAGCAGCCCCGGACAAGTGAACACTGAAGCTTTCTTT.

This clonotype rates as medium-sized. The CDR3 DNA reads as TGTGCCAGCAGGGATATCAGGGGTTTCACGGATACGCAGTATTTT. Amino acids: CASRDIRGFTDTQYF. This sequence joins TRBV27 and TRBJ2-3; weak D call: TRBD1 (6 bases). The CDR3 spans 15 residues. Trimming took 6 bases from V and 6 from J, leaving 19 bases between them. In germline, CDR1 is MNHEY, CDR2 SMNVEV (reference sequence).

This clonotype occurred many times. At one of its ends the junction is not consistent with the germline gene, which may arise from a read error. The chain carries TRBV7-7 and TRBJ2-3, with no clear D. From germline, CDR1 is SSHAT and CDR2 FNYEAQ (reference sequence). The CDR3 covers 15 residues. CDR3 coding DNA: TGTGCTAGCAGCTTAAGCCCCGACACCACAGATACGCAGTATTTT. It codes for CASSLSPDTTDTQYF.

This clonotype showed up many times. V and J are TRBV6-2 or TRBV6-3 and TRBJ1-5; D call uncertain. CDR1 is MNHEY, CDR2 SVGEGT, per germline. This CDR3 spans 14 amino acids. With 2 bases removed from V and 6 bases from J, the gap between germline ends came to 11 bases. The CDR3 is CASSYLDGGQPQHF. The CDR3 region has the DNA TGTGCCAGCAGTTACCTCGACGGAGGTCAGCCCCAGCATTTT.

This clonotype was detected ten times or more. The chain has TRBV11-2 and TRBJ2-5; 7 bases line up with TRBD2. This CDR3 contains 17 residues. The ends lost 5 bases at V and 2 bases at J; junction bases unmatched: 14. The V gene's germline CDR1 is SGHAT and CDR2 FQNNGV. The CDR3 nucleotides are TGTGCCAGCAGCCAATTGAGGCTACTAGCGCGACAAGAGACCCAGTACTTC. It yields the protein CASSQLRLLARQETQYF.

This clonotype was detected many times. The V call is TRBV10-3, the J call TRBJ2-3; no clear D. Germline V gives CDR1 ENHRY, CDR2 SYGVKD. Trimming stripped 0 bases from V and 0 bases from J, with 7 bases between. The CDR3 length is 15 residues. CDR3 DNA sequence: TGTGCCATCAGTGAGTCTGTCGGGAGCACAGATACGCAGTATTTT. Its translation is CAISESVGSTDTQYF.

This clonotype occurred many times. This chain links TRBV6-1 with TRBJ1-1, with TRBD1 as a possible D gene (6 bases). Germline CDR1 reads MNHNS; CDR2 reads SASEGT. The V gene lost 7 bases and the J gene lost 5 bases, with 20 bases spanning the gap. The CDR3 is made up of 15 amino acids. CDR3 in DNA: TGTGCCAGCAACCCAATAGAGGGGGTTGGGACTGAAGCTTTCTTT. Its protein product is CASNPIEGVGTEAFF.

This clonotype was picked up many times. This chain links TRBV14 with TRBJ2-2, with D possibly matching TRBD2 (6 bases). Germline-derived CDR1 and CDR2 are SGHDN and FVKESK. This CDR3 has 16 amino acids. The V end was cut by 1 base, the J end by 3 bases, with 12 bases between. The CDR3 coding sequence is TGTGCCAGCAGCCAAGTGGGCGGGATACACACCGGGGAGCTGTTTTTT. This translates into CASSQVGGIHTGELFF.

Many counts were recorded for this clonotype. V is TRBV5-1 and J is TRBJ2-5; TRBD1 agrees at 8 bases. Germline CDR1 reads SGHRS; CDR2 reads YFSETQ. CDR3 length equals 16 residues. The ends lost 4 bases at V and 5 bases at J; junction bases unmatched: 13. CDR3 residues: CASSPGGQGAWETQYF. The CDR3 nucleotides are TGCGCCAGCAGCCCTGGTGGGCAGGGGGCCTGGGAGACCCAGTACTTC.

This clonotype was seen a few times. The chain uses TRBV3-1 and TRBJ1-2; D unresolved. Germline V gives CDR1 LGHDT, CDR2 YNNKEL (reference sequence). The length of the CDR3 is 13 residues. V lost 3 bases and J 7 bases, leaving 12 bases between the germline ends. CDR3 sequence reads: CASSHGVNSGYTF. The CDR3 nucleotides are TGTGCCAGCAGCCACGGAGTAAACAGTGGCTACACCTTC.

This chain joins TRBV20-1 and TRBJ2-4; D may be TRBD1 (6 bases). The V end was cut by 2 bases, the J end by 6 bases, with 11 bases between. Per the germline V gene, CDR1 is DFQATT and CDR2 is SNEGSKA (reference sequence). This CDR3 has 13 amino acids. CDR3 in DNA: TGCAGTGCTAGACAGGACAGCACAAACATTCAGTACTTC. Residues: CSARQDSTNIQYF.

This chain uses TRBV7-4 with TRBJ2-7; D is perhaps TRBD2 (7 bases). Germline V gives CDR1 SGHVT, CDR2 SQSDAQ. The CDR3 runs 16 residues. Trimming left V 3 bases short and J 0 bases short, with 15 bases between. CDR3 sequence: CASSLGGQARSYEQYF. CDR3 DNA sequence: TGTGCCAGCAGCTTGGGGGGGCAGGCTCGCTCCTACGAGCAGTACTTC.

This clonotype was observed at least ten times. The J gene is TRBJ2-7, the V gene TRBV6-1; TRBD2 agrees at 8 bases. The CDR3 totals 15 residues. Germline CDR1 is MNHNS and CDR2 is SASEGT. Losses at the gene ends were 5 bases for V and 5 bases for J; bases not matched to a gene: 11. CDR3 in DNA: TGTGCCAGCAGTCGACTGGCGGGAGGAGTGAACGAGCAGTACTTC. It specifies CASSRLAGGVNEQYF.